This passage covers 21 T cell receptor beta chains from one sample sequenced in a study of memory CD4+ T cells and cytomegalovirus serostatus. The protocol was immunoSEQ multiplex PCR, while the TCRdb copy is restricted to in-frame clones and leaves out a portion. Of about 59,000 clones in the sample, over 60% were seen once. The sort gate was single viable CD3+CD4+CD8-CD45RO+ cells for memory CD4+ T cells. The sample was memory CD4+ T cells from blood. All receptors derive from an adult in good health and CMV-seronegative. Some clones in this sample may be carry-over from other donors' samples.

The V and J genes are TRBV19 and TRBJ2-5; 7 bases map to TRBD1. Germline V gives CDR1 LNHDA, CDR2 SQIVND (reference sequence). The CDR3 has 13 residues. After removal of 5 bases from V and 3 bases from J, the junction contained 3 bases not matched to a gene. CDR3 coding DNA: TGTGCCAGTAGTTTCGACAGGGAAGAGACCCAGTACTTC. Translating gives CASSFDREETQYF.

The J gene is TRBJ2-7, the V gene TRBV4-3; maybe TRBD2 (5 bases). The CDR3 contains 15 residues. Germline V gives CDR1 LGHNA, CDR2 YSLEER. Deletions cut 4 bases from V and 2 bases from J, with 15 bases between. The CDR3 DNA reads as TGCGCCAGCAGCCCGAGGGTACTAGGACCCTACGAGCAGTACTTC. Protein product: CASSPRVLGPYEQYF.

This clone has a handful of counts. V usage is TRBV7-2 and J usage is TRBJ1-1; no clear D. The germline V gene has CDR1 SGHTA and CDR2 FQGNSA. This CDR3 spans 14 amino acids. Trimming left V 3 bases short and J 1 base short, with 9 bases between. CDR3 protein: CASSFGSANTEAFF. CDR3 nucleotides: TGTGCCAGCAGCTTCGGATCAGCGAACACTGAAGCTTTCTTT.

The V and J genes are TRBV28 and TRBJ1-2; D is possibly TRBD1 (6 bases). Looked up from germline, CDR1 is MDHEN and CDR2 is SYDVKM. This CDR3 has 14 residues. Trimming pared 5 bases from V and 6 bases from J, leaving 16 bases between. CDR3 amino acids: CASSVLRGEHGYTF. CDR3 nucleotide sequence: TGTGCCAGCAGTGTGCTTAGGGGGGAGCATGGCTACACCTTC.

The V call is TRBV6-6, the J call TRBJ2-5; the D gene is possibly TRBD2 (6 bases). CDR1 is MNHNY, CDR2 SVGAGI, per germline (reference sequence). V lost 4 bases and J 2 bases, leaving 8 bases between the germline ends. This CDR3 contains 13 residues. The CDR3 protein is CASSFGGQETQYF. In DNA, the CDR3 is TGTGCCAGCAGTTTCGGGGGTCAAGAGACCCAGTACTTC.

V usage is TRBV5-6 and J usage is TRBJ1-4, with 8 positions matching TRBD1. CDR1 SGHDT and CDR2 YYEEEE come from the germline V gene. With V trimmed by 2 bases and J by 6 bases, 3 bases remained unmatched. The CDR3 sequence is 14 residues long. The CDR3 nucleotides are TGTGCCAGCAGCTTTACGACAGGGGATGAAAAACTGTTTTTT. Its translation: CASSFTTGDEKLFF.

This chain links TRBV29-1 with TRBJ1-5; TRBD1 agrees at 9 bases. J gave up 6 bases and V 6 bases, and 6 bases lay outside the gene matches. The CDR3 is 13 amino acids. Germline V gene data show CDR1 as SQVTM and CDR2 as ANQGSEA. The CDR3 coding sequence is TGCAGCGTCGGACAGGGGCCGGCTCAGCCCCAGCATTTT. Residues: CSVGQGPAQPQHF.

Here the CDR3 reads CAWNRDRGGDTQYF. The CDR3 nucleotides read TGTGCCTGGAACCGGGACAGGGGAGGAGATACGCAGTATTTT. The chain combines TRBV30 with TRBJ2-3; TRBD1 matches 10 bases. The V gene end was trimmed by 4 bases and the J gene end by 5 bases; junction bases not matched to a gene: 6. This CDR3 is 14 amino acids long. The germline V gene has CDR1 GTSNPN and CDR2 SVGIG (reference sequence).

The rearrangement links TRBV14 to TRBJ1-2; 9 bases are a match to TRBD1. The V gene's germline CDR1 is SGHDN and CDR2 FVKESK. The CDR3 has 19 residues. V shed 0 bases, J shed 0 bases, and the junction held 11 bases outside the gene matches. The chain's CDR3 is CASSQDLGGTGIANYGYTF. The CDR3 DNA follows: TGTGCCAGCAGCCAAGATCTAGGAGGGACAGGGATCGCTAACTATGGCTACACCTTC. Filled out from reference TRBV14 and TRBJ1-2, the complete variable domain reads EAGVTQFPSHSVIEKGQTVTLRCDPISGHDNLYWYRRVMGKEIKFLLHFVKESKQDESGMPNNRFLAERTGGTYSTLKVQPAELEDSGVYFCASSQDLGGTGIANYGYTFGSGTRLTVV.

V gene TRBV4-1 combines with J gene TRBJ2-3; 8 bases align to TRBD1. The CDR3 is made up of 14 amino acids. V lost 2 bases and J lost 9; bases outside the gene matches: 7. Germline lookup yields CDR1 MGHRA and CDR2 YSYEKL. The CDR3 reads CASSQTRQGPTQYF. CDR3 nucleotides: TGCGCCAGCAGCCAAACCCGACAGGGGCCCACGCAGTATTTT.

This chain connects TRBV29-1 to TRBJ1-4; D gene uncertain. Germline-derived CDR1 and CDR2 are SQVTM and ANQGSEA. Trimming removed 4 bases at V and 0 bases at J, with 12 bases between. This CDR3 is built from 15 residues. The CDR3 DNA reads as TGCAGCGTTGGTGTCGGCAGTGCAACTAATGAAAAACTGTTTTTT. Its translation is CSVGVGSATNEKLFF.

The CDR3, as DNA: TGCAGCGTTTGGACAGGGGGCTGGACTGAAGCTTTCTTT. This encodes CSVWTGGWTEAFF. The chain combines TRBV29-1 with TRBJ1-1, with 11 bases lining up with TRBD1. This CDR3 spans 13 amino acids. The germline V gene has CDR1 SQVTM and CDR2 ANQGSEA. The J segment lost 5 bases and the V segment lost 5 bases, leaving 4 bases of the junction unmatched.

The rearrangement links TRBV28 to TRBJ2-1; no reliable D call. The CDR3 runs 14 residues. CDR1 MDHEN and CDR2 SYDVKM come from the germline V gene. Trimming took off 2 bases at V and 8 bases at J, with 13 bases between the two ends. The CDR3 DNA sequence: TGTGCCAGCAGTTTAACCCAGAATCGGCATGAGCAGTTCTTC. It yields the protein CASSLTQNRHEQFF.

The V gene is TRBV30, the J gene TRBJ1-1; no clear D gene. The CDR3 covers 12 residues. V lost 1 base, J lost 1 base, and 4 bases lay in between. Germline assignment: CDR1 GTSNPN and CDR2 SVGIG (reference sequence). CDR3 in DNA: TGTGCCTGGAGTGCAGGGAACACTGAAGCTTTCTTT. This encodes CAWSAGNTEAFF.

The chain carries TRBV11-3 and TRBJ1-1; D is uncertain. V dropped 1 base and J dropped 1 base, with 13 bases sitting between them. Germline V gene lookup returns CDR1 SGHNT and CDR2 YENEEA. The CDR3 is 16 amino acids. As DNA, the CDR3 is TGTGCCAGCAGCTTAGGGCCTGGACGGACGAACACTGAAGCTTTCTTT. Protein sequence: CASSLGPGRTNTEAFF.

This chain joins TRBV5-4 and TRBJ2-5, with D perhaps matching TRBD2 (5 bases). V was shortened by 1 base and J by 5 bases, with 9 bases between the two germline ends. CDR3 length: 13 residues. Germline V CDR1 and CDR2: SGHNT, YYREEE (reference sequence). The CDR3, as DNA: TGTGCCAGCAGCTTGTCGGGGTCGGAGACCCAGTACTTC. It codes for CASSLSGSETQYF.

V and J are TRBV11-2 and TRBJ1-6; D is unclear. Germline values: CDR1 SGHAT, CDR2 FQNNGV. This CDR3 comprises 13 residues. Between the trimmed V and J ends, which lost 0 bases and 10 bases, there was a span of 7 bases. The CDR3 region is CASSLDLQSPLHF. DNA of the CDR3: TGTGCCAGCAGCTTAGACTTACAGTCACCCCTCCACTTT.

This clone was found once. V gene TRBV7-2 combines with J gene TRBJ2-7; D is possibly TRBD1 or TRBD2 (5 bases each). Per germline, CDR1 SGHTA and CDR2 FQGNSA. CDR3 length: 14 amino acids. Trimming took 8 bases from V and 6 from J, leaving 20 bases between them. In DNA form, the CDR3 reads TGTGCCAGCTCAGAAGGGACGGTCCGTCCCGAGCAGTACTTC. This encodes CASSEGTVRPEQYF.

This clone was found once. The chain employs TRBV28 and TRBJ2-2, with TRBD1 as a possible D gene (6 bases). The CDR3 runs to 14 residues. Germline V CDR1 and CDR2: MDHEN, SYDVKM. V was pared by 3 bases and J by 3 bases, with 8 bases between. In nucleotides, the CDR3 is TGTGCCAGCAGTTTGGGGGCTCACACCGGGGAGCTGTTTTTT. This sequence encodes CASSLGAHTGELFF.

This rearrangement joins TRBV28 to TRBJ2-2, with D uncertain. Germline V gene lookup returns CDR1 MDHEN and CDR2 SYDVKM. The CDR3 is made up of 17 amino acids. Between the trimmed V and J ends, which lost 6 bases and 3 bases, there was a span of 20 bases. The CDR3 protein is CASSPLPRVRDTGELFF. The CDR3 bases are TGTGCCAGCAGCCCCCTTCCGAGAGTAAGGGACACCGGGGAGCTGTTTTTT.

In its sample, this clone was seen once. The CDR3 coding sequence is TGTGCCAGCAGCTCGCGGACAGGGACCTACAATGAGCAGTTCTTC. Translated, it gives CASSSRTGTYNEQFF. This sequence joins TRBV5-4 and TRBJ2-1, with 8 positions matching TRBD1. CDR3 length equals 15 residues. Trimming removed 3 bases from V and 2 bases from J; junction bases left unmatched: 4. The germline CDR1 and CDR2 sequences are SGHNT and YYREEE (reference sequence). The full variable domain, its missing parts supplied by reference TRBV5-4 and TRBJ2-1, is ETGVTQSPTHLIKTRGQQVTLRCSSQSGHNTVSWYQQALGQGPQFIFQYYREEENGRGNFPPRFSGLQFPNYSSELNVNALELDDSALYLCASSSRTGTYNEQFFGPGTRLTVL.